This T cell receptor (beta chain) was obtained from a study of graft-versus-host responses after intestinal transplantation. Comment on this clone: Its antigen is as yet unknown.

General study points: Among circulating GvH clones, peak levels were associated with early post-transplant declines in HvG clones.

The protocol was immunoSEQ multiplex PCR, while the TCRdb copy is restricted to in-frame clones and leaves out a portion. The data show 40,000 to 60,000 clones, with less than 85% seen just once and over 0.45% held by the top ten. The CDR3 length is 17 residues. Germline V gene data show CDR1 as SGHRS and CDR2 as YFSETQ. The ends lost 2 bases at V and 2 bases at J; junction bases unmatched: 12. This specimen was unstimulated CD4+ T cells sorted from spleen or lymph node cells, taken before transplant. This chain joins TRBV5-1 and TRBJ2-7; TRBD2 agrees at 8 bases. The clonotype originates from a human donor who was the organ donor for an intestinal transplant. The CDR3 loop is CASSLHLLAGQTYEQYF. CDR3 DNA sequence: TGCGCCAGCAGCTTACACCTTTTAGCGGGGCAGACCTACGAGCAGTACTTC.